A selection of T cell receptor beta chains follows, all from one sample in a study of T cells in Graves' hyperthyroidism and ophthalmopathy. Each CDR3 protein is one row after TCRdb ran MiXCR on the multiplex PCR reads. The table lists a few hundred thousand distinct CDR3 sequences, 12% to 15% of them singletons. The material sequenced was blood. Receptor source: a woman aged 40-49 years with Graves' ophthalmopathy. Each CDR3 is given with its conserved first and last residue. D genes are given only for firm matches. Clone size is shown for a subset of rows, as once, few, many or a class of expanded clone.

>TRBV29-1|NA|TRBJ2-3|many
TGCAGCGTTGACACCCTGCTCACAGATACGCAGTATTTT
CSVDTLLTDTQYF
>TRBV27|NA|TRBJ1-5|many
TGTGCCAGCAGTTTTATCTCCTTAACAGGGAGTGGTGGTCAGCCCCAGCATTTT
CASSFISLTGSGGQPQHF
>TRBV19|TRBD2|TRBJ2-2|few
TGTGCCAGTCGCCGACACCTACTAGCGGGCGTGACCGGGGAGCTGTTTTTT
CASRRHLLAGVTGELFF
>TRBV10-3|TRBD1|TRBJ2-4|few
TGTGCCATCAGTGCCGGACAGGCGGTCAAAAACATTCAGTACTTC
CAISAGQAVKNIQYF
>TRBV29-1|NA|TRBJ2-3|many
TGCAGCGTTGATGGGGGTGGATCAGATACGCAGTATTTT
CSVDGGGSDTQYF
>TRBV7-9|NA|TRBJ1-1|NA
TGTGCCAGCAGAATGGGGAACACTGAAGCTTTCTTT
CASRMGNTEAFF
>TRBV6-2/TRBV6-3|NA|TRBJ1-1|once
TGTGCCAGCAGTGGGGACGGAGGTGAAGCTTTCTTT
CASSGDGGEAFF
>TRBV6-5|NA|TRBJ2-1|few
TGTGCCAGCAGTTACGCAGGGATCGATGAGCAGTTCTTC
CASSYAGIDEQFF
>TRBV3-1|TRBD1|TRBJ1-6|few
TGTGCCAGCAGCCAAGGGGGACAGGGGCCCCACTTT
CASSQGGQGPHF
>TRBV12-5|NA|TRBJ1-6|many
TGTGCTAGTGGTTCTCAAAGTGTTGGTCACTCACCCCTCCACTTT
CASGSQSVGHSPLHF
>TRBV12-3/TRBV12-4|NA|TRBJ2-6|NA
TGTGCCAGCAGTGTGCAGTTCTCTGGGGCCAACGTCCTGACTTTC
CASSVQFSGANVLTF
>TRBV6-1|NA|TRBJ2-4|many
TGTGCCAGCAGCTTGGAAGGGACGGTTAAAAACATTCAGTACTTC
CASSLEGTVKNIQYF
>TRBV4-1|NA|TRBJ1-2|NA
TGCGCCAGCAGCCAAGATCCGATGGGGGCGAGGTATGGCTACACCTTC
CASSQDPMGARYGYTF
>TRBV7-8|NA|TRBJ1-3|few
TGTGCCAGCAGCTTAGGGGGAGCGAGATCTGGAAACACCATATATTTT
CASSLGGARSGNTIYF
>TRBV7-9|NA|TRBJ2-7|NA
TGTGCCAGCAATACGAGGGCCTCCTACGAGCAGTACTTC
CASNTRASYEQYF
>TRBV15|TRBD2|TRBJ2-7|few
TGTGCCACCAGCAGGATGACTAGCGGGGCCTACGAGCAGTACTTC
CATSRMTSGAYEQYF
>TRBV11-1|TRBD2|TRBJ2-1|many
TGTGCCAGCAGCCTTGAGGGACTAGCGTTCGATGAGCAGTTCTTC
CASSLEGLAFDEQFF
>TRBV28|TRBD2|TRBJ2-1|many
TGTGCCAGCCGAACCGGGGGGACCCCCTACAATGAGCAGTTCTTC
CASRTGGTPYNEQFF
>TRBV2|NA|TRBJ1-1|many
TGTGCCAGCCGGCGCAGATCGGGTGCGAACACTGAAGCTTTCTTT
CASRRRSGANTEAFF
>TRBV13|NA|TRBJ2-1|many
TGTGCCAGCAGCTTAGTTACGCGGCCGAACAATGAGCAGTTCTTC
CASSLVTRPNNEQFF
>TRBV7-2|TRBD2|TRBJ2-2|many
TGTGCCAGCAGCTCCCCAGCGGGGGGCCTCACCGGGGAGCTGTTTTTT
CASSSPAGGLTGELFF
>TRBV7-9|TRBD1|TRBJ1-2|few
TGTGCCAGCACCAGGGCCGGGACAGGGGGTATTTACTATGTCTACACCTTC
CASTRAGTGGIYYVYTF
>TRBV12-3/TRBV12-4|NA|TRBJ1-4|NA
TGTGCCAGCAGACTAGGGTCACGGGGTGAAAAACTGTTTTTT
CASRLGSRGEKLFF
>TRBV5-1|TRBD2|TRBJ2-3|many
TGCGCCAGCAGCTTGTCCCTAGCGGGGGCCACTAGCACAGATACGCAGTATTTT
CASSLSLAGATSTDTQYF
>TRBV5-5|NA|TRBJ1-2|many
TGTGCCAGCAGACCCATGATAGCGAACTATGGCTACACCTTC
CASRPMIANYGYTF
>TRBV6-4|NA|TRBJ2-5|NA
TGTGCCAGCAGTGGACGCAGGGCCCCTGTCCAAGAGACCCAGTACTTC
CASSGRRAPVQETQYF
>TRBV5-1|NA|TRBJ2-7|few
TGCGCCAGCAGCTTGGAAGGTATGGGGTCCTCGTCCTACGAGCAGTACTTC
CASSLEGMGSSSYEQYF
>TRBV20-1|NA|TRBJ1-1|many
TGCAGTGCTAGATTTGGGGTATGGACTGAAGCTTTCTTT
CSARFGVWTEAFF
>TRBV7-2|NA|TRBJ2-7|few
TGTGCCAGCAGCTTAGGTTCGACTGGAACCTACGAGCAGTACTTC
CASSLGSTGTYEQYF
>TRBV12-3/TRBV12-4|TRBD2|TRBJ2-1|many
TGTGCCAGCAGTTTGGGTGCGGGGGGGCTTGGGGAGCAGTTCTTC
CASSLGAGGLGEQFF
>TRBV29-1|TRBD1|TRBJ1-2|many
TGCAGCGTTGAGAAGACAGGGGATGGCTACACCTTC
CSVEKTGDGYTF
>TRBV9|NA|TRBJ2-3|NA
TGTGCCAGCAGCGAAGGACGGGGTCAGGATACGCAGTATTTT
CASSEGRGQDTQYF
>TRBV29-1|NA|TRBJ1-2|many
TGCAGCGTTGAGGGAGGAGGTTTCTATGGCTACACCTTC
CSVEGGGFYGYTF
>TRBV9|NA|TRBJ2-5|many
TGTGCCAGCAGCGTAGAGGCGGGGCGCCGCGTGACCCAGTACTTC
CASSVEAGRRVTQYF
>TRBV4-1|TRBD2|TRBJ2-1|NA
TGCGCCAGCAGCCAACGTGCTAGCGGGAGTGGGGGGCAGTTCTTC
CASSQRASGSGGQFF